This TCR beta chain was identified in a study of CD8 T cells in ankylosing spondylitis (dated 2017 in TCRdb). Regarding the complete study: T cell receptor beta repertoires were profiled in healthy donors and ankylosing spondylitis patients so that disease-linked TCR variants could be found. In total, the full study cohort was made up of 108 healthy donors and 25 to 30 ankylosing spondylitis patients. Peripheral blood was sampled, and synovial fluid was also collected from ankylosing spondylitis patients.

Trimming leaves V shorter by 5 bases and J shorter by 10 bases, with the junction holding 4 bases beyond the gene matches. CDR1 and CDR2 are drawn from the germline V gene: SQVTM, ANQGSEA. The CDR3 runs 10 amino acids, cysteine and phenylalanine included. Only the CDR3 DNA is retained, 30 bases long and in frame from the first base. The instrument given in TCRdb is Illumina HiSeq 2500. Quantitative 5'-RACE with molecular barcodes was used to prepare TCR beta libraries. On the authors' methods: A new computational method, built on a probabilistic model of VDJ rearrangement, was used to identify disease-linked TCR variants. In-frame beta chains were kept once TCRdb had trimmed the public reads at Q25 with fastp and called clones with MiXCR. Every CDR3 protein is listed once, alongside the most common genes and DNA of its rows. The V and J calls come from TCRdb's annotation, not from the publication. The sample data list around 770,000 distinct CDR3 sequences, and about an eighth of these were observed just once. Jointly, the top ten make up about 0.5% of the sample.

Findings and caveats that apply to the study as a whole: A CD8+ phenotype was shown by the disease-linked clones, which were found at relatively low frequencies in peripheral blood. The disease-linked clones were reported to be significantly enriched in matched synovial fluid samples from ankylosing spondylitis patients. Some motif variants had previously been reported in the synovial fluid and blood of reactive arthritis patients, which suggests shared mechanisms of disease initiation. Blood from ankylosing spondylitis patients appeared to be characterized by a TCR beta motif composed of under 10 highly homologous amino acid variants.

In this sample, this clonotype turned up many times. Its antigen target is currently unknown. No base quality information exists; no much larger clone differs at one position. The V gene is TRBV29-1 and the J gene is TRBJ1-1, and 7 bases in between align with TRBD1. Sequencing used blood, either unsorted or a sorted T cell fraction (not recorded which). This receptor was obtained from a male donor with ankylosing spondylitis. The sequence in DNA is TGCAGCGTTCACTCAGGGGGAGCTTTCTTT. It translates as CSVHSGGAFF.